This T cell receptor (beta chain) is from a study of blood T cell repertoires in COVID-19 (dated by TCRdb to the early 2020s). Looking at the study overall: The collaborator samples originated in the United States, Italy and Spain and spanned the acute and convalescent phases of COVID-19. The samples were drawn from the first 160 participants of the ongoing ImmuneRACE study and from over a thousand subjects provided by 6 global collaborators. The repertoires were released in a freely available public database intended as a resource for research on the immune response to SARS-CoV-2. A de-identified subject ID, COVID-19 status, age in years and sex were almost always included in the sample metadata. Where available, HLA class I and class II types were obtained from metadata supplied by the sample provider rather than from assay-based typing. Deeply sampled blood TCRbeta repertoires from subjects exposed to, actively infected with, or recovered from COVID-19 were included in the dataset. The prospective study material was composed of cDNA or gDNA derived from T cells, B-cell-depleted T cells, or PBMCs. What the work shows at the level of the full study, not this receptor alone: The quantity of clinical and demographic metadata differed by source and by participant and was supplied without curation.

Each collaborating institution followed its own protocols to collect whole blood in K2EDTA tubes. For TCRbeta analysis, collaborator samples were shipped as frozen whole blood, as isolated PBMCs, or as DNA extracted from either sample type. V loses 6 bases of germline sequence and J loses 4 bases, and the interval between the two ends is 12 bases. The CDR1 and CDR2 encoded by the germline V gene are MNHEY and SVGAGI. The CDR3 measures 13 amino acids from cysteine to phenylalanine. Of the read, only the CDR3 DNA is kept; its 39 bases are in frame from base 1. TCRbeta CDR3 regions were amplified from genomic DNA using the immunoSEQ Assay, a bias-controlled multiplex PCR. The source study handled its data this way. The number of nucleated cells in each sample was estimated by amplification of reference gene primers within the assay. To quantify the absolute abundance of each unique TCRbeta CDR3 rearrangement, sequence reads were collapsed and filtered. For each sample, productive Simpson clonality was calculated as the square root of Simpson's diversity index over productive rearrangements. The table comes from immuneACCESS by way of TCRdb, which keeps in-frame sequences with V and J called. Part of the clones is missing from these tables; in studies checked, under half for an unresolved V gene and the rest for unknown reasons. Clone size and V and J calls were adopted from that table, with D and trimming inferred from the DNA. The sample table records tens of thousands of clones; under 90% of these occur just once. The leading ten clones occupy 15% of the sample.

Details on this clone: Its target antigen remains unknown. Base-call qualities are not available, and no considerably larger clone is one nucleotide away.

The sequence is built from TRBV6-5 and TRBJ1-1; TRBD1 might be the D gene, on 6 matching bases. This TCR was recovered from a man in his 70s with active COVID-19. Sequenced material: peripheral blood. The DNA reads as follows: TGTGCCAGCAGAGACAGGTCCCGCACTGAAGCTTTCTTT. Its translation is CASRDRSRTEAFF.